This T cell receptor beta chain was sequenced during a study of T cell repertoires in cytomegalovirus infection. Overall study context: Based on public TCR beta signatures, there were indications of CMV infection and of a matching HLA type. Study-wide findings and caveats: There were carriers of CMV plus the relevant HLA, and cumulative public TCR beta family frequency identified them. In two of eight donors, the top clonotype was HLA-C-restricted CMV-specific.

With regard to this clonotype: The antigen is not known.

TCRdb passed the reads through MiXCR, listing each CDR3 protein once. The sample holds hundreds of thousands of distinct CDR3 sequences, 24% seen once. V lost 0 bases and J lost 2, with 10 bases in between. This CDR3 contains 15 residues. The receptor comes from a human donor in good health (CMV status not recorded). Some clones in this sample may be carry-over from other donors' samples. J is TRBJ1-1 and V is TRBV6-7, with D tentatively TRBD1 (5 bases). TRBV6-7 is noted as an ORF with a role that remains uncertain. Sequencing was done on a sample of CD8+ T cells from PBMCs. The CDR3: CASSYSQDTNTEAFF. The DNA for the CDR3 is TGTGCCAGCAGTTACTCGCAGGACACCAACACTGAAGCTTTCTTT.